These 12 T cell receptor beta chains were sequenced from one sample in a study of T cells in tuberculosis. The protocol was immunoSEQ multiplex PCR, while the TCRdb copy is restricted to in-frame clones and leaves out a portion. Seen here are about 45,000 clones, 94% observed once, and the top ten hold about 2%. The sample consisted of PBMCs. Receptors were obtained from a donor between 5 and 29 years old with latent tuberculosis or without tuberculosis infection. Some clones in this sample may be carry-over from other donors' samples.

The chain is built from TRBV10-1 and TRBJ2-1; TRBD1 matches at 8 bases. Germline CDR1 and CDR2: WNHNN and SYGVQD (reference sequence). This CDR3 comprises 15 residues. The junction had 4 bases not matched to a gene; V was cut back by 1 base and J by 5 bases. This chain's CDR3 is CASSEWQGAHNEQFF. The CDR3 coding sequence is TGCGCCAGCAGTGAGTGGCAGGGGGCTCACAATGAGCAGTTCTTC.

A note on this clone: The junction does not match germline at one end; this may be a read error. V and J are TRBV6-1 and TRBJ2-3, with 10 bases fitting TRBD2. The CDR3 consists of 17 residues. The germline V gene encodes CDR1 MNHNS and CDR2 SASEGT. The CDR3 DNA reads as TGTGCCAGCAGTAAAGCGGGAGGGAGGACCAGCACAGATACGCAGTATTTT. As protein: CASSKAGGRTSTDTQYF.

The chain carries TRBV6-6 and TRBJ2-5, with D unclear. The CDR3 has 14 residues. Trimming stripped 0 bases from V and 1 base from J, with 6 bases between. Germline loops: CDR1 MNHNY, CDR2 SVGAGI (reference sequence). CDR3 in amino acids: CASSYSRVQETQYF. Written as DNA, the CDR3 is TGTGCCAGCAGTTACTCTCGGGTCCAAGAGACCCAGTACTTC.

The chain recombines TRBV7-7 with TRBJ2-3; TRBD2 aligns across 7 bases. The ends lost 0 bases at V and 4 bases at J; junction bases unmatched: 1. CDR3 length equals 14 residues. The germline V gene encodes CDR1 SSHAT and CDR2 FNYEAQ (reference sequence). The CDR3 reads CASSLAGRADTQYF. As DNA, the CDR3 is TGTGCCAGCAGCTTAGCAGGGAGGGCAGATACGCAGTATTTT.

The genes are TRBV4-1 and TRBJ1-5; TRBD1 matches at 7 bases. Per the germline V gene, CDR1 is MGHRA and CDR2 is YSYEKL. Trimming cost V 4 bases and J 5 bases; bases outside gene matches: 8. The CDR3 covers 15 residues. CDR3 nucleotide sequence: TGCGCCAGCAGCCTGCTACAGGGGCTGGATCAGCCCCAGCATTTT. It encodes CASSLLQGLDQPQHF.

The chain is built from TRBV25-1 and TRBJ2-2; 14 bases align to TRBD2. CDR3 length: 17 amino acids. Trimming cost V 7 bases and J 4 bases; bases outside gene matches: 8. Germline V lookup: CDR1 MGHDK, CDR2 SYGVNS. In DNA form, the CDR3 reads TGTGCCAGCATTGGGACTAGCGGGAGACATAGCACCGGGGAGCTGTTTTTT. Translation: CASIGTSGRHSTGELFF.

The chain uses TRBV30 and TRBJ2-1; D is ambiguous. V was shortened by 4 bases and J by 7 bases, with 5 bases between the two germline ends. The length of the CDR3 is 10 residues. Germline V gene sequence: CDR1 GTSNPN, CDR2 SVGIG (reference sequence). The CDR3, as DNA: TGTGCCTGGAAGAGGAATGAGCAGTTCTTC. It yields the protein CAWKRNEQFF.

The chain employs TRBV29-1 and TRBJ1-2; 8 nucleotides line up with TRBD1. V shed 5 bases and J 6 bases; nucleotides not matched to a gene: 8. Germline-derived CDR1 and CDR2 are SQVTM and ANQGSEA. This CDR3 region has 13 residues. In DNA form, the CDR3 reads TGCAGCGTTTTAACAGGGGGACTCGATGGCTACACCTTC. Protein: CSVLTGGLDGYTF.

Concerning this clone: The sample has other DNA sequences that encode this CDR3 too. V and J are TRBV27 and TRBJ1-1; the match to TRBD1 covers 8 bases. CDR1 MNHEY and CDR2 SMNVEV come from the germline V gene (reference sequence). CDR3 length equals 15 residues. The ends lost 4 bases at V and 5 bases at J; junction bases unmatched: 9. This chain's CDR3 is CASSSNRGLGTEAFF. The CDR3 DNA reads TGTGCCAGCAGTTCCAACAGGGGGTTGGGAACTGAAGCTTTCTTT.

The chain recombines TRBV4-3 with TRBJ1-1, with unresolved D. The CDR3 spans 15 residues. CDR1 and CDR2 from the germline V gene are LGHNA and YSLEER. V dropped 0 bases and J dropped 0 bases, with 8 bases sitting between them. CDR3 protein: CASSQDRGLNTEAFF. The CDR3 nucleotides are TGCGCCAGCAGCCAAGACAGAGGCTTGAACACTGAAGCTTTCTTT.

This chain connects TRBV2 to TRBJ2-2; 11 nucleotides agree with TRBD2. The junction had 6 bases not matched to a gene; V was cut back by 3 bases and J by 3 bases. CDR3 size: 17 residues. Looked up from germline, CDR1 is SNHLY and CDR2 is FYNNEI. CDR3 DNA: TGTGCCAGCAGTGAGTTGGCACTAGCGGGAGACACCGGGGAGCTGTTTTTT. As protein: CASSELALAGDTGELFF.

V and J are TRBV19 and TRBJ2-7, with D tentatively TRBD1 (6 bases). Trimming shortened V by 5 bases and J by 1 base, and 12 bases separated the two germline ends. Germline CDR1 is LNHDA and CDR2 is SQIVND (reference sequence). The CDR3 sequence is 14 residues long. Here the CDR3 DNA reads TGTGCCAGTAGTCCCCGCCAGGGGTCCTACGAGCAGTACTTC. Its translation is CASSPRQGSYEQYF. The complete variable domain, with remaining parts taken from reference TRBV19 and TRBJ2-7, reads DGGITQSPKYLFRKEGQNVTLSCEQNLNHDAMYWYRQDPGQGLRLIYYSQIVNDFQKGDIAEGYSVSREKKESFPLTVTSAQKNPTAFYLCASSPRQGSYEQYFGPGTRLTVT.